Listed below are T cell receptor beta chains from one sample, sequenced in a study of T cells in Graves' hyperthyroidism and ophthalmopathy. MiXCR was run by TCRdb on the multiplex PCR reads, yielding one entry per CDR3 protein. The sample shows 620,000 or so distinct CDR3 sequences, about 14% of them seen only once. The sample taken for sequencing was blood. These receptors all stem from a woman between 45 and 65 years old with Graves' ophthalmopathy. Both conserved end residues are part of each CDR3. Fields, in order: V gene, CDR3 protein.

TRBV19	CASSNLAGVAYNEQFF
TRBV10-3	CAIKRDSYNEQFF
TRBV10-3	CAIRGGQGKIETDTQYF
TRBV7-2	CASSLVPGVNEKLFF
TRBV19	CASSIGGARTEAFF
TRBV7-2	CASSARQGYEQLF
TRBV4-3	CASSQWTMEQETQYF
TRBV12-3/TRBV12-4	CASRLVRSPLHF
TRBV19	CASMNSLYNEQFF
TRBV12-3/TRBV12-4	CASSSLGPQHF
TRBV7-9	CASSPYLRLANTEAFF
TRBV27	CASSSRQPPNIQYF
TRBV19	CASSKQGKKLFF
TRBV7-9	CASSLIGVHPNEKLFF
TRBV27	CASSLYSRVGETQYF
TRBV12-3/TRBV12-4	CVSRSGPHEQYF
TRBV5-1	CASSFEGGRYYNEQFF
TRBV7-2	CASSQDFGQVGYEQYF
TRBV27	CASSQQSSTDTQYF
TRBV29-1	CSVARDKNQPQHF
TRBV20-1	CSASSGAAMNTEAFF
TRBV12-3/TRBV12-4	CASSPPWGQGKETQYF
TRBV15	CATSRGGNQNTEAFF
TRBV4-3	CASSQDRQGGADTQYF
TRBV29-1	CSGGRSSYEQYF
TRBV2	CASRGLAGSSYEQYF
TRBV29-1	CSVGGGPGELFF
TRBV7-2	CASSLHITSTVLFF
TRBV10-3	CASGGGFADTQYF
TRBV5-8	CASSFGQGPNTEAFF
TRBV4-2	CASSQDWSEAYEQYF
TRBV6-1	CASGQLMNTEAFF
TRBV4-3	CASSRSQGAANEKLFF